Sequencing of this T cell receptor beta chain was carried out in a study of shared clonotypes between healthy human individuals. The data were produced by immunoSEQ multiplex PCR, yet TCRdb's version contains in-frame clones alone and is incomplete. The table has 1.6 million or so clones, roughly 97% seen once. The germline V and J ends were trimmed by 3 bases and 8 bases, with 13 bases remaining between them. Germline loops: CDR1 SGHTA, CDR2 FQGTGA. The CDR3 consists of 13 residues. This chain links TRBV7-3 with TRBJ1-2; D may be TRBD1 (5 bases). The sequence came from a man between 25 and 39 years old in good health. Input material: naive CD4+ T cells sorted from blood. As to subset: CD45RA+ positively selected. Written as DNA, the CDR3 is TGTGCCAGCAGCTTCGGGCAGGGTGTAGGCTACACCTTC. Translating gives CASSFGQGVGYTF.